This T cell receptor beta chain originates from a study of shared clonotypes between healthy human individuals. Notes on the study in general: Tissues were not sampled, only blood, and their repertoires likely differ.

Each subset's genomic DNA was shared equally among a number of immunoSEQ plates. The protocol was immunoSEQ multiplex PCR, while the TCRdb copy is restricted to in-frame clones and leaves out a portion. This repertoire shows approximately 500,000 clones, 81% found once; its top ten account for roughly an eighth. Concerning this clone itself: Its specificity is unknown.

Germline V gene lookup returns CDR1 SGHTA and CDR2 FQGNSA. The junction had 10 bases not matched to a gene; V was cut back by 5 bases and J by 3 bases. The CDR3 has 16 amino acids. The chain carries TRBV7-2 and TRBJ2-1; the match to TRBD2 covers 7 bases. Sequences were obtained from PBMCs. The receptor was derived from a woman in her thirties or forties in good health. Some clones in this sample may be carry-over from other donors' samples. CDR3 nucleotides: TGTGCCAGCAGCCGCGCCAGGGTAGCGGGCTACAATGAGCAGTTCTTC. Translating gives CASSRARVAGYNEQFF.